This T cell receptor beta chain was captured in a study of CD8 T cells in ankylosing spondylitis. Broader study findings: In ankylosing spondylitis blood, a motif of fewer than 10 highly homologous TCR beta variants appeared characteristic. There was reportedly significant enrichment of clones that were disease-linked in matched ankylosing spondylitis synovial fluid.

Germline CDR1 reads SQVTM; CDR2 reads ANQGSEA. The J segment lost 4 bases and the V segment lost 2 bases, leaving 3 bases of the junction unmatched. The CDR3 sequence is 14 residues long. With molecular barcodes, quantitative 5'-RACE was used to make the TCR beta libraries. TCRdb itself ran the 5' RACE reads through MiXCR, one entry per CDR3 protein. The sample holds 150,000 or so distinct CDR3 sequences, around 8.9% seen once. This clonotype turned up a few times. Its target is not known. The sequencing sample was made of blood, either unsorted or a sorted T cell fraction (not recorded which). The sequence came from a female donor with ankylosing spondylitis or in good health (not recorded which). The chain combines TRBV29-1 with TRBJ2-3; TRBD2 matches 10 bases. The CDR3 nucleotides are TGCAGCGTTGAATCAGCGGGAGGGCCAGATACGCAGTATTTT. Encoded protein: CSVESAGGPDTQYF.